This is a list of T cell receptor beta chains from one sample in a study of post-analysis software for immune sequencing data. TCRdb called the PCR reads again in MiXCR, with one record for every CDR3 protein. Of 150,000 or so distinct CDR3 sequences listed, around 34% are singletons. Material: blood, obtained after autologous hematopoietic stem cell transplantation. These receptors were collected from a girl under 18 with multiple sclerosis. The CDR3 runs from the conserved cysteine through the conserved F or W. The order of the fields is D gene, J gene, V gene, clone size, CDR3 protein, CDR3 DNA. The D gene is left open where the match is weak. Clone sizes are given selectively: once, few, many, or a class where the clone is expanded.

TRBD1	TRBJ2-2	TRBV20-1	NA	CSASWGQTNTGELFF	TGCAGTGCTAGTTGGGGACAGACGAACACCGGGGAGCTGTTTTTT
NA	TRBJ2-6	TRBV7-9	few	CASSPSSGANVLTF	TGTGCCAGCAGCCCGAGCTCTGGGGCCAACGTCCTGACTTTC
NA	TRBJ1-2	TRBV6-6	few	CASEFPRTEPNYGYTF	TGTGCCAGCGAATTCCCTCGAACGGAGCCCAACTATGGCTACACCTTC
NA	TRBJ2-3	TRBV7-3	NA	CASSLTFGDFNTQYF	TGTGCCAGCAGCTTAACGTTCGGGGACTTTAATACGCAGTATTTT
TRBD1	TRBJ2-5	TRBV11-3	NA	CASSLVVGGVETQYF	TGTGCCAGCAGCTTAGTGGTAGGGGGCGTGGAGACCCAGTACTTC
TRBD2	TRBJ2-7	TRBV10-3	NA	CVISGTSGSRTYEQYF	TGTGTCATCAGCGGGACTAGCGGGAGTCGTACCTACGAGCAGTACTTC
NA	TRBJ2-3	TRBV12-3/TRBV12-4	NA	CASKSWGADAQYF	TGTGCCAGCAAAAGCTGGGGAGCAGATGCGCAGTATTTT
TRBD1	TRBJ1-2	TRBV5-1	NA	CASSGTEEGANYGYTF	TGCGCCAGCAGCGGGACAGAGGAGGGAGCTAACTATGGCTACACCTTC
NA	TRBJ2-7	TRBV12-3/TRBV12-4	few	CASSLERTDPYEQYF	TGTGCCAGCAGTTTAGAACGGACAGACCCCTACGAGCAGTACTTC
TRBD1	TRBJ1-2	TRBV30	NA	CAWSPGTVYGYTF	TGTGCCTGGAGCCCCGGGACAGTTTATGGCTACACCTTC
NA	TRBJ2-1	TRBV5-6	NA	CASSLLNRAGYNEQFF	TGTGCCAGCAGCCTTCTCAACAGGGCGGGATACAATGAGCAGTTCTTC
NA	TRBJ1-1	TRBV7-2	NA	CASSFDGWANTEAFF	TGTGCCAGCAGCTTTGATGGGTGGGCGAACACTGAAGCTTTCTTT
TRBD2	TRBJ2-3	TRBV5-1	few	CASSLLAGGSTDTQYF	TGCGCCAGCAGCTTACTAGCGGGAGGCTCTACAGATACGCAGTATTTT
NA	TRBJ2-7	TRBV12-3/TRBV12-4	NA	CASRLGTYPYEQYF	TGTGCCAGCAGGTTGGGAACCTATCCCTACGAGCAGTACTTC
TRBD1	TRBJ2-5	TRBV24-1	NA	CATSEGTGGRETQYF	TGTGCCACCAGTGAAGGGACAGGGGGCCGCGAGACCCAGTACTTC
TRBD1	TRBJ1-2	TRBV12-3/TRBV12-4	NA	CASTTTGAESYTF	TGTGCCAGCACCACCACAGGGGCGGAGAGCTACACCTTC
TRBD2	TRBJ2-1	TRBV5-1	few	CASSQGLAGVGNEQFF	TGCGCCAGCAGCCAGGGACTAGCGGGAGTTGGCAATGAGCAGTTCTTC
NA	TRBJ2-1	TRBV7-9	NA	CASSPWGGGNEQFF	TGTGCCAGCAGCCCTTGGGGTGGGGGGAATGAGCAGTTCTTC
NA	TRBJ2-3	TRBV7-8	NA	CASSLGGRGTQYF	TGTGCCAGCAGCTTAGGAGGCCGTGGTACGCAGTATTTT
NA	TRBJ1-1	TRBV11-2	NA	CASSPTQGNTEAFF	TGTGCCAGCAGTCCAACCCAGGGGAACACTGAAGCTTTCTTT
TRBD2	TRBJ2-1	TRBV29-1	NA	CSAGTSIEQFF	TGCAGCGCCGGGACTAGCATTGAGCAGTTCTTC
NA	TRBJ2-1	TRBV20-1	many	CSEGVLEDNEQFF	TGCAGTGAGGGGGTGCTGGAGGACAATGAGCAGTTCTTC
TRBD1	TRBJ2-3	TRBV24-1	NA	CATSDFPTNGQGAVGDTQYF	TGTGCCACCAGTGATTTCCCCACCAACGGACAGGGGGCAGTCGGAGATACGCAGTATTTT
TRBD1	TRBJ2-7	TRBV11-2	NA	CASSPIPDRDPYEQYF	TGTGCCAGCAGCCCCATTCCGGACAGGGATCCCTACGAGCAGTACTTC
NA	TRBJ2-5	TRBV3-1	NA	CASSRGLQETQYF	TGTGCCAGCAGCCGCGGGTTACAAGAGACCCAGTACTTC
NA	TRBJ2-7	TRBV7-9	few	CASSLAGGNEQYF	TGTGCCAGCAGCTTAGCGGGGGGAAACGAGCAGTACTTC
NA	TRBJ1-5	TRBV20-1	few	CSTAREGQPQHF	TGCAGTACCGCGAGGGAGGGACAGCCCCAGCATTTT
NA	TRBJ2-7	TRBV20-1	few	CSARDQGSYEQYF	TGCAGTGCTAGAGATCAAGGCTCCTACGAGCAGTACTTC
NA	TRBJ1-1	TRBV7-2	NA	CASSLATGSYTEAFF	TGTGCCAGCAGCTTAGCCACAGGGAGCTACACTGAAGCTTTCTTT
NA	TRBJ2-3	TRBV5-1	many	CASGPLGFTDTQYF	TGCGCCAGCGGCCCTTTGGGTTTCACAGATACGCAGTATTTT
NA	TRBJ1-2	TRBV20-1	NA	CSASLDRPNYGYTF	TGCAGTGCGTCCCTCGACAGGCCTAACTATGGCTACACCTTC
NA	TRBJ2-1	TRBV4-3	NA	CASSQDSVLSSYNEQFF	TGCGCCAGCAGCCAAGATAGCGTCCTGAGCTCCTACAATGAGCAGTTCTTC
NA	TRBJ1-2	TRBV20-1	NA	CSARGFGPGYTF	TGCAGTGCCAGAGGGTTTGGGCCTGGCTACACCTTC
TRBD1	TRBJ2-7	TRBV29-1	few	CSVGRTGVTNEQYF	TGCAGCGTTGGACGGACAGGGGTAACAAACGAGCAGTACTTC
NA	TRBJ2-1	TRBV5-8	NA	CASSFSQWSSYNEQFF	TGTGCCAGCAGCTTCTCCCAGTGGAGCTCCTACAATGAGCAGTTCTTC
NA	TRBJ2-2	TRBV6-6	NA	CASSYSILTGELFF	TGTGCCAGCAGTTACTCGATCCTTACCGGGGAGCTGTTTTTT
NA	TRBJ2-7	TRBV20-1	NA	CSAKGLKGEIEQYF	TGCAGTGCTAAGGGGCTCAAGGGAGAGATCGAGCAGTACTTC
NA	TRBJ1-1	TRBV30	NA	CAWEGLTGNTEAFF	TGTGCCTGGGAGGGCCTCACAGGGAACACTGAAGCTTTCTTT
TRBD2	TRBJ2-5	TRBV7-8	NA	CASSLGSGRPWETQYF	TGTGCCAGCAGCTTAGGTAGCGGGAGGCCGTGGGAGACCCAGTACTTC
TRBD2	TRBJ2-1	TRBV4-1	once	CASSQGGNAGGPLRGSYNEQFF	TGCGCCAGCAGCCAAGGAGGCAACGCGGGAGGCCCGTTGCGAGGGTCCTACAATGAGCAGTTCTTC
NA	TRBJ2-7	TRBV6-5	NA	CASSEGRGSYEQYF	TGTGCCAGCAGCGAAGGTAGGGGATCCTACGAGCAGTACTTC
NA	TRBJ2-1	TRBV6-5	once	CASSLGRYPNHEQFF	TGTGCCAGCAGTTTGGGCAGGTACCCTAACCATGAGCAGTTCTTC
NA	TRBJ2-1	TRBV4-2	NA	CASSQDWGYNEQFF	TGTGCCAGCAGCCAAGATTGGGGGTACAATGAGCAGTTCTTC
NA	TRBJ1-5	TRBV5-1	few	CASSLDTNQPQHF	TGCGCCAGCAGCTTGGACACTAATCAGCCCCAGCATTTT
NA	TRBJ2-1	TRBV10-3	NA	CAISEQGARGGEQFF	TGTGCCATCAGCGAACAGGGGGCGCGGGGGGGTGAGCAGTTCTTC
NA	TRBJ2-2	TRBV12-3/TRBV12-4	NA	CASSSVGGSGELFF	TGTGCCAGCAGTTCGGTCGGTGGATCCGGGGAGCTGTTTTTT
NA	TRBJ2-2	TRBV20-1	NA	CSAGGQNTGELFF	TGCAGTGCGGGGGGGCAGAACACCGGGGAGCTGTTTTTT
NA	TRBJ2-7	TRBV7-3	once	CASSLWRDNSYEQYF	TGTGCCAGCAGCTTATGGCGGGACAACTCCTACGAGCAGTACTTC
TRBD1	TRBJ2-5	TRBV12-3/TRBV12-4	many	CASSLKRGTGVETQYF	TGTGCCAGCAGTTTGAAACGCGGGACAGGGGTAGAGACCCAGTACTTC
NA	TRBJ2-1	TRBV5-5	NA	CASSPGTAAQFF	TGTGCCAGCAGCCCCGGGACGGCGGCTCAGTTCTTC
TRBD2	TRBJ2-4	TRBV7-9	NA	CASSRTSGASAKNIQYF	TGTGCCAGCAGCCGAACTAGCGGGGCTTCAGCCAAAAACATTCAGTACTTC
TRBD2	TRBJ2-7	TRBV14	few	CASSQGPGGYEQYF	TGTGCCAGCAGCCAAGGTCCGGGGGGCTACGAGCAGTACTTC
NA	TRBJ2-4	TRBV20-1	few	CSAIVGKNIQYF	TGCAGTGCAATAGTGGGCAAAAACATTCAGTACTTC
TRBD2	TRBJ2-5	TRBV9	few	CASSTGTSGPRETQYF	TGTGCCAGCAGCACGGGGACTAGCGGGCCGCGAGAGACCCAGTACTTC
NA	TRBJ2-5	TRBV11-2	many	CASSLRAAASQAETQYF	TGTGCCAGCAGCCTACGGGCGGCGGCCTCCCAAGCGGAGACCCAGTACTTC
TRBD2	TRBJ2-5	TRBV10-1	few	CASSRWTSGIFRPQETQYF	TGCGCCAGCAGCAGGTGGACTAGCGGGATCTTTCGGCCCCAAGAGACCCAGTACTTC
NA	TRBJ2-7	TRBV2	many	CASSDRGVDEQYF	TGTGCCAGCAGTGACAGGGGTGTAGACGAGCAGTACTTC
NA	TRBJ1-1	TRBV5-1	NA	CASSFGWGTMNTEAFF	TGCGCCAGCAGCTTCGGCTGGGGGACCATGAACACTGAAGCTTTCTTT
NA	TRBJ1-1	TRBV29-1	NA	CSVGDPGRAFF	TGCAGCGTTGGGGACCCTGGTCGGGCTTTCTTT